This TCR beta chain emerged from a study of blood T cell repertoires in COVID-19. The overall study: PBMCs, B-cell-depleted T cells, or T cells were the source of the cDNA or gDNA that made up the material.

As originally analysed: Reference gene primer amplification yielded estimated nucleated cell counts. Clones were read by immunoSEQ multiplex PCR, and TCRdb kept only the in-frame ones, dropping some. The V and J calls and the clone size are those of that table, but D and trimming were determined from the DNA. This sample has 100,000 to 150,000 clones, with about 83% found just once. Germline CDR1 MNHNS, CDR2 SASEGT. This CDR3 is 15 amino acids long. The germline V and J ends were trimmed by 3 bases and 4 bases, with 15 bases remaining between them. The chain combines TRBV6-1 with TRBJ1-2; unclear D gene. The source material was peripheral blood. The clonotype comes from a woman aged 45-65 years with acute or convalescent COVID-19. The CDR3 here is CASSDRRGFGYGYTF. The CDR3 region has the DNA TGTGCCAGCAGTGACCGGCGGGGTTTCGGCTATGGCTACACCTTC.